This entry lists 12 T cell receptor beta chains sequenced from one sample in a study of cytomegalovirus exposure and HLA in healthy donors. PCR was performed using 60 Vbeta and 13 Jbeta primers. Repertoires were generated with immunoSEQ multiplex PCR, while TCRdb's copy carries only in-frame clones and drops some. The sample comprises around 170,000 clones, roughly 77% of which are singletons, and 2% to 3% rests with the top ten. Sequencing was performed on PBMCs. Receptors originate from a woman aged 25 to 45 in good health and CMV-seropositive.

This chain links TRBV9 with TRBJ1-5, with 8 bases that match TRBD1. Germline values: CDR1 SGDLS, CDR2 YYNGEE. Trimming at V came to 3 bases and at J to 3 bases, leaving 5 bases not matched to a gene. The CDR3 spans 15 residues. CDR3 sequence: CASSAQGANNQPQHF. The CDR3 DNA sequence: TGTGCCAGCAGCGCCCAGGGGGCGAACAATCAGCCCCAGCATTTT.

This clone appeared a few times. The chain joins TRBV11-3 to TRBJ2-5, with TRBD2 matching 9 bases. The CDR3 runs 16 residues. Germline V CDR1 and CDR2: SGHNT, YENEEA. After removal of 0 bases from V and 6 bases from J, the junction contained 8 bases not matched to a gene. The DNA of the CDR3 is TGTGCCAGCAGCTTAGATAATGCGGGGGGGGCGAAGACCCAGTACTTC. Its protein is CASSLDNAGGAKTQYF. Full variable domain (remainder filled in from reference TRBV11-3 and TRBJ2-5): EAGVVQSPRYKIIEKKQPVAFWCNPISGHNTLYWYLQNLGQGPELLIRYENEEAVDDSQLPKDRFSAERLKGVDSTLKIQPAELGDSAVYLCASSLDNAGGAKTQYFGPGTRLLVL.

The chain combines TRBV4-3 with TRBJ2-5; 11 bases fit TRBD2. Looked up from germline, CDR1 is LGHNA and CDR2 is YSLEER. V shed 1 base, J shed 4 bases, and the junction held 5 bases outside the gene matches. The CDR3 contains 16 residues. CDR3 region: CASSQGSGGAVETQYF. The CDR3, as DNA: TGCGCCAGCAGCCAAGGTAGCGGGGGGGCCGTAGAGACCCAGTACTTC.

This clone appeared once. This rearrangement joins TRBV30 to TRBJ1-2; TRBD1 might be the D (6 bases). Germline assignment: CDR1 GTSNPN and CDR2 SVGIG (reference sequence). The V and J ends lost 3 bases and 7 bases respectively, with 12 bases between them. There are 12 residues in the CDR3. The CDR3, as DNA: TGTGCCTGGAGCCCCGGGACAATTGGCTACACCTTC. This translates into CAWSPGTIGYTF.

As to this clone: The sample carries other DNA sequences with the same CDR3. V and J are TRBV7-2 and TRBJ2-7; TRBD1 matches at 8 bases. The CDR3 has 15 residues. Losses at the gene ends were 4 bases for V and 5 bases for J; bases not matched to a gene: 10. Germline CDR1 and CDR2: SGHTA and FQGNSA. The CDR3 bases are TGTGCCAGCAGCTCCCCAGGACAGGGCGGGCACGAGCAGTACTTC. Translated, it gives CASSSPGQGGHEQYF.

V and J are TRBV27 and TRBJ2-3, with 8 bases aligning to TRBD2. Trimming removed 4 bases from V and 12 bases from J; junction bases left unmatched: 6. Germline loops: CDR1 MNHEY, CDR2 SMNVEV (reference sequence). The CDR3 sequence is 12 residues long. CDR3 in amino acids: CASSSAGAGQYF. The CDR3 DNA is TGTGCCAGCAGTTCAGCGGGGGCAGGACAGTATTTT.

The J gene is TRBJ2-1, the V gene TRBV4-2, with 7 bases aligning to TRBD2. Looked up from germline, CDR1 is LGHNA and CDR2 is YNFKEQ. V shed 2 bases and J 3 bases; nucleotides not matched to a gene: 4. CDR3 length equals 15 residues. Written as DNA, the CDR3 is TGTGCCAGCAGCCAATGGGCGGGGGTCTACAATGAGCAGTTCTTC. As protein: CASSQWAGVYNEQFF.

The V call is TRBV5-1, the J call TRBJ2-2, with TRBD1 matching over 8 bases. Per the germline V gene, CDR1 is SGHRS and CDR2 is YFSETQ. CDR3 length: 12 amino acids. CDR3 sequence (DNA): TGCGTTTCGCCAGGGGGCGGCGGGGAGCTGTTTTTT. Residues: CVSPGGGGELFF.

The J gene is TRBJ1-3, the V gene TRBV12-1. TRBV12-1 has pseudogene status. CDR3 length equals 14 residues. The CDR3 spells CASSFARQRNTIYF. CDR3 bases: TGTGCCAGCAGCTTTGCGCGGCAGAGAAACACCATATATTTT.

This chain joins TRBV6-6 and TRBJ2-1, with 8 positions matching TRBD2. Germline CDR1 MNHNY, CDR2 SVGAGI (reference sequence). V gave up 0 bases and J gave up 7 bases; unmatched junction bases: 5. This CDR3 comprises 15 residues. CDR3 in DNA: TGTGCCAGCAGTTACTCCAAGACTAGCGAAAATGAGCAGTTCTTC. Translated: CASSYSKTSENEQFF.

This clone turned up a few times. V and J are TRBV7-2 and TRBJ1-2; 9 bases match TRBD1. J gave up 4 bases and V 2 bases, and 2 bases lay outside the gene matches. CDR3 length: 14 residues. The germline gives CDR1 SGHTA, CDR2 FQGNSA. The CDR3 DNA sequence: TGTGCCAGCAGCTTAACGGGACAGGGCTATGGCTACACCTTC. Its protein is CASSLTGQGYGYTF.

The chain recombines TRBV13 with TRBJ2-3; TRBD1 agrees at 9 bases. J was trimmed by 4 bases and V by 4 bases; bases with no gene match: 3. CDR3 length equals 14 residues. CDR1 is PRHDT, CDR2 FYEKMQ, per germline (reference sequence). CDR3 in amino acids: CASSWDRVSDTQYF. In nucleotides, the CDR3 is TGTGCCAGCAGCTGGGACAGGGTTTCAGATACGCAGTATTTT.